Listed below are T cell receptor beta chains from one sample, sequenced in a study of blood T cell repertoires in COVID-19. Clones were sequenced by immunoSEQ multiplex PCR, and TCRdb holds only the in-frame ones, with some missing. The sample shows roughly 69,000 clones, 86% of them seen only once. Source material: peripheral blood. These receptors were obtained from a man in his forties or fifties with active COVID-19. CDR3s include the opening cysteine and the closing phenylalanine or tryptophan. D genes are given only for firm matches. Part of the rows lack a size; the others show once, few, many or a class for expanded clones.

d_call: NA; v_call: TRBV11-3; clone_size: NA; j_call: TRBJ2-1; cdr3_nt: TGTGCCAGCAGCCCAGGAACATACAATGAGCAGTTCTTC; cdr3_aa: CASSPGTYNEQFF
d_call: NA; v_call: TRBV10-3; clone_size: NA; j_call: TRBJ2-1; cdr3_nt: TGTGCCATTTCCGACAGCCCCTACAATGAGCAGTTCTTC; cdr3_aa: CAISDSPYNEQFF
d_call: NA; v_call: TRBV3-1/TRBV3-2; clone_size: NA; j_call: TRBJ1-2; cdr3_nt: TGTGCCAGCAGGGATTCCGGGTCGCGCTATGGCTACACCTTC; cdr3_aa: CASRDSGSRYGYTF
d_call: TRBD1; v_call: TRBV9; clone_size: NA; j_call: TRBJ2-3; cdr3_nt: TGTGCCAGCAGCACCAGACAGGGGCGTGCAGATACGCAGTATTTT; cdr3_aa: CASSTRQGRADTQYF
d_call: NA; v_call: TRBV30; clone_size: once; j_call: TRBJ1-5; cdr3_nt: TGTGCCTGGAGTTCCGGGAACAATCAGCCCCAGCATTTT; cdr3_aa: CAWSSGNNQPQHF
d_call: TRBD1; v_call: TRBV15; clone_size: NA; j_call: TRBJ2-2; cdr3_nt: TGTGCCACCAGCCGGGACAGGGCGATCGGGGAGCTGTTTTTT; cdr3_aa: CATSRDRAIGELFF
d_call: NA; v_call: TRBV20-1; clone_size: once; j_call: TRBJ2-1; cdr3_nt: TGCAGTGCCTCGGTCAATGAGCAGTTCTTC; cdr3_aa: CSASVNEQFF
d_call: TRBD2; v_call: TRBV7-6; clone_size: NA; j_call: TRBJ2-5; cdr3_nt: TGTGCCAGCAGCTCGCAACTAGCGAGAGAGACCCAGTACTTC; cdr3_aa: CASSSQLARETQYF
d_call: NA; v_call: TRBV5-4; clone_size: NA; j_call: TRBJ2-1; cdr3_nt: TGTGCCAGCAGCAGGGAGTCTGCCGGGAACAATGAGCAGTTCTTC; cdr3_aa: CASSRESAGNNEQFF
d_call: NA; v_call: TRBV7-2; clone_size: NA; j_call: TRBJ2-1; cdr3_nt: TGTGCCAGCAGCCCGCCGGGCAGGGGAGGGCTCTTC; cdr3_aa: CASSPPGRGGLF
d_call: TRBD1; v_call: TRBV18; clone_size: NA; j_call: TRBJ2-6; cdr3_nt: TGTGCCAGCTCACCGCAGACAGGGATTTTCGGCTCTGGGGCCAACGTCCTGACTTTC; cdr3_aa: CASSPQTGIFGSGANVLTF
d_call: NA; v_call: TRBV7-9; clone_size: NA; j_call: TRBJ2-7; cdr3_nt: TGTGCCAGCAGCCCGCGGGGGCTAGGATCTATAGGCGAGCAGTACTTC; cdr3_aa: CASSPRGLGSIGEQYF
d_call: NA; v_call: TRBV18; clone_size: NA; j_call: TRBJ1-3; cdr3_nt: TGTGCCAGCTCACCGGAGGCACCCTCTGGAAACACCATATATTTT; cdr3_aa: CASSPEAPSGNTIYF
d_call: TRBD1; v_call: TRBV5-1; clone_size: NA; j_call: TRBJ2-1; cdr3_nt: TGCGCCAGCAGCGAGGGACAGGGTATCGTAAATGAGCAGTTCTTC; cdr3_aa: CASSEGQGIVNEQFF
d_call: TRBD1; v_call: TRBV3-1/TRBV3-2; clone_size: NA; j_call: TRBJ2-3; cdr3_nt: TGTGCCAGCAGCCTTAGGGACAGCATCACAGATACGCAGTATTTT; cdr3_aa: CASSLRDSITDTQYF
d_call: TRBD2; v_call: TRBV3-1/TRBV3-2; clone_size: NA; j_call: TRBJ2-7; cdr3_nt: TGTGCCAGCAGCCCCAGACCAGCGGGGGTTGCCTACGAGCAGTACTTC; cdr3_aa: CASSPRPAGVAYEQYF
d_call: TRBD1; v_call: TRBV10-3; clone_size: NA; j_call: TRBJ1-6; cdr3_nt: TGTGCCATTAGTACGGGACAGGGAAATTCACCCCTCCACTTT; cdr3_aa: CAISTGQGNSPLHF
d_call: TRBD1; v_call: TRBV11-3; clone_size: NA; j_call: TRBJ1-1; cdr3_nt: TGTGCCAGCAGCTTGAGTCGCTCACAGGGGGCGCATGTGAACACTGAAGCTTTCTTT; cdr3_aa: CASSLSRSQGAHVNTEAFF
d_call: TRBD1; v_call: TRBV27; clone_size: once; j_call: TRBJ2-2; cdr3_nt: TGTGCCAGCAGGACAGGGTCCGGGGAGCTGTTTTTT; cdr3_aa: CASRTGSGELFF
d_call: NA; v_call: TRBV7-6; clone_size: NA; j_call: TRBJ2-3; cdr3_nt: TGTGCCAGCAGCTTAGTTTTGGGGACAACAGATACGCAGTATTTT; cdr3_aa: CASSLVLGTTDTQYF
d_call: TRBD1; v_call: TRBV13; clone_size: NA; j_call: TRBJ1-1; cdr3_nt: TGTGCCAGCAGGCACGCCTCAGGGGGAAGGAGTGAAGCTTTCTTT; cdr3_aa: CASRHASGGRSEAFF
d_call: TRBD2; v_call: TRBV18; clone_size: once; j_call: TRBJ2-7; cdr3_nt: TGTGCCAGCTCACCAGTAGTGACTAGCCGGTCGTACGAGCAGTACTTC; cdr3_aa: CASSPVVTSRSYEQYF
d_call: NA; v_call: TRBV27; clone_size: few; j_call: TRBJ2-1; cdr3_nt: TGTGCCAGCAGTCCCACCTCGACAGTCTTCGGCGAGCAGTTCTTC; cdr3_aa: CASSPTSTVFGEQFF
d_call: NA; v_call: TRBV4-3; clone_size: NA; j_call: TRBJ2-1; cdr3_nt: TGCGCCAGCAGCCAAGATCTTGGTAGCTATGAGCAGTTCTTC; cdr3_aa: CASSQDLGSYEQFF
d_call: NA; v_call: TRBV6-6; clone_size: NA; j_call: TRBJ2-1; cdr3_nt: TGTGCCAGCAGTCCTGACGCGGAGTGGGAGCAGTTCTTC; cdr3_aa: CASSPDAEWEQFF
d_call: NA; v_call: TRBV27; clone_size: NA; j_call: TRBJ2-5; cdr3_nt: TGTGCCAGCAGTTTCTTCTTACAGGGGACCCAGTACTTC; cdr3_aa: CASSFFLQGTQYF
d_call: NA; v_call: TRBV5-1; clone_size: NA; j_call: TRBJ1-3; cdr3_nt: TGCGCCAGCAGCTTGGGACAGCCCTCTGGAAACACCATATATTTT; cdr3_aa: CASSLGQPSGNTIYF
d_call: TRBD1; v_call: TRBV10-3; clone_size: NA; j_call: TRBJ2-1; cdr3_nt: TGTGCCATCAGTGGGGGGAAAGACAGGGGGAACAATGAGCAGTTCTTC; cdr3_aa: CAISGGKDRGNNEQFF